This passage covers 18 T cell receptor beta chains from one sample sequenced in a study of blood T cell repertoires in COVID-19. The protocol was immunoSEQ multiplex PCR, while the TCRdb copy is restricted to in-frame clones and leaves out a portion. The table includes 100,000 to 150,000 clones, around 83% detected once. Input material: peripheral blood. Source of these receptors: a man of 80 years or more with active or convalescent COVID-19.

The CDR3 reads CASSVRDSSEQFF. The CDR3 DNA is TGTGCCAGCAGCGTCCGGGACAGCAGTGAGCAGTTCTTC. J is TRBJ2-1 and V is TRBV7-2, with 7 bases that match TRBD1. Trimming cost V 5 bases and J 9 bases; bases outside gene matches: 7. This CDR3 spans 13 amino acids. CDR1 SGHTA and CDR2 FQGNSA come from the germline V gene.

The chain joins TRBV7-9 to TRBJ1-4; the match to TRBD1 covers 10 bases. CDR3 length equals 16 residues. V lost 5 bases, J lost 7 bases, and 10 bases stayed unmatched. The germline V gene has CDR1 SEHNR and CDR2 FQNEAQ (reference sequence). The CDR3 sequence is CASSADRGRNAEKLFF. In nucleotides, the CDR3 is TGTGCCAGCAGCGCCGACAGGGGGCGGAATGCTGAAAAACTGTTTTTT.

The chain is built from TRBV5-4 and TRBJ2-5; TRBD2 aligns across 9 bases. The CDR3 loop spans 15 amino acids. V shed 4 bases, J shed 4 bases, and the junction held 8 bases outside the gene matches. Per the germline V gene, CDR1 is SGHNT and CDR2 is YYREEE (reference sequence). The CDR3 loop is CASSAGLALRETQYF. The DNA for the CDR3 is TGTGCCAGCAGCGCGGGACTAGCCCTCAGAGAGACCCAGTACTTC.

This chain joins TRBV2 and TRBJ1-1; weak D call: TRBD1 (5 bases). The germline gives CDR1 SNHLY, CDR2 FYNNEI. This CDR3 spans 17 amino acids. Trimming pared 4 bases from V and 0 bases from J, leaving 18 bases between. The CDR3, as DNA: TGTGCCAGCAGTGTAGAGGTCAAGGGGCCCATGAACACTGAAGCTTTCTTT. Protein product: CASSVEVKGPMNTEAFF.

This sequence joins TRBV7-8 and TRBJ1-2, with 10 positions matching TRBD1. Germline CDR1 and CDR2: SGHVS and FQNEAQ. The junction had 8 bases not matched to a gene; V was cut back by 5 bases and J by 2 bases. The CDR3 runs to 16 residues. The CDR3 DNA follows: TGTGCCAGCAGCGGAACTGGACAGGGGGGCAACTATGGCTACACCTTC. As protein: CASSGTGQGGNYGYTF. The full variable domain, its missing parts supplied by reference TRBV7-8 and TRBJ1-2, is GAGVSQSPRYKVAKRGQDVALRCDPISGHVSLFWYQQALGQGPEFLTYFQNEAQLDKSGLPSDRFFAERPEGSVSTLKIQRTQQEDSAVYLCASSGTGQGGNYGYTFGSGTRLTVV.

CDR3 nucleotide sequence: TGTGCCAGCAGCCCGGGACTAGCGGGGGTCCTCACAGATACGCAGTATTTT. Translation: CASSPGLAGVLTDTQYF. The chain recombines TRBV28 with TRBJ2-3; 14 bases match TRBD2. With V trimmed by 6 bases and J by 2 bases, 7 bases remained unmatched. This CDR3 is built from 17 residues. Germline CDR1 is MDHEN and CDR2 is SYDVKM. Based on the CDR3 plus reference TRBV28 and TRBJ2-3, the full variable domain is DVKVTQSSRYLVKRTGEKVFLECVQDMDHENMFWYRQDPGLGLRLIYFSYDVKMKEKGDIPEGYSVSREKKERFSLILESASTNQTSMYLCASSPGLAGVLTDTQYFGPGTRLTVL.

The CDR3, as DNA: TGTGCGTCAGGGTTCTTAGGCACAGATACGCAGTATTTT. Translating it yields CASGFLGTDTQYF. V is TRBV7-9 and J is TRBJ2-3; a weak D match, TRBD1 (5 bases). The CDR3 is 13 amino acids. Germline V gene data show CDR1 as SEHNR and CDR2 as FQNEAQ (reference sequence).

This chain joins TRBV19 and TRBJ2-7; the match to TRBD1 covers 9 bases. J gave up 1 base and V 3 bases, and 4 bases lay outside the gene matches. The CDR3 runs 15 residues. The germline V gene has CDR1 LNHDA and CDR2 SQIVND (reference sequence). The CDR3 reads CASSMGQGKSYEQYF. The DNA of the CDR3 is TGTGCCAGTAGTATGGGACAGGGAAAATCCTACGAGCAGTACTTC.

The rearrangement uses TRBV14 and TRBJ1-3; perhaps TRBD1 as D (6 bases). Germline V gives CDR1 SGHDN, CDR2 FVKESK. The germline V and J ends were trimmed by 1 base and 3 bases, with 13 bases remaining between them. The CDR3 length is 16 residues. The CDR3 here is CASSQGWGQSGNTIYF. The CDR3 coding sequence is TGTGCCAGCAGCCAAGGTTGGGGGCAAAGTGGAAACACCATATATTTT.

The J gene is TRBJ2-6, the V gene TRBV6-5; the D gene is possibly TRBD1 (6 bases). V dropped 5 bases and J dropped 2 bases, with 10 bases sitting between them. The CDR3 has 15 residues. Germline values: CDR1 MNHEY, CDR2 SVGAGI. The CDR3 reads CASSHRVAGANVLTF. Here the CDR3 DNA reads TGTGCCAGCAGTCACAGGGTTGCTGGGGCCAACGTCCTGACTTTC.

Remarks on this clone: The same CDR3 can be traced to other DNA sequences in this sample. This sequence joins TRBV9 and TRBJ2-7; D unclear. Germline lookup yields CDR1 SGDLS and CDR2 YYNGEE. Trimming pared 2 bases from V and 3 bases from J, leaving 9 bases between. There are 13 residues in the CDR3. CDR3 region: CASSVSQNYEQYF. Here the CDR3 DNA reads TGTGCCAGCAGCGTGTCACAGAACTACGAGCAGTACTTC.

The rearrangement joins TRBV28 to TRBJ2-5, with 9 bases fitting TRBD1. The V gene end was trimmed by 5 bases and the J gene end by 3 bases; junction bases not matched to a gene: 7. This CDR3 contains 15 residues. Germline assignment: CDR1 MDHEN and CDR2 SYDVKM. The CDR3: CASSPLGQGKETQYF. The CDR3 DNA sequence: TGTGCCAGCAGTCCGCTAGGACAGGGGAAAGAGACCCAGTACTTC.

V usage is TRBV5-6 and J usage is TRBJ1-2, with 7 bases aligning to TRBD1. Losses at the gene ends were 6 bases for V and 4 bases for J; bases not matched to a gene: 12. Germline V gene sequence: CDR1 SGHDT, CDR2 YYEEEE. CDR3 size: 15 residues. CDR3 protein: CASTTQDRWGYGYTF. CDR3 sequence (DNA): TGTGCCAGCACCACCCAGGACAGGTGGGGCTATGGCTACACCTTC.

This chain uses TRBV6-2 or TRBV6-3 with TRBJ1-3; D unclear. Germline CDR1 MNHEY, CDR2 SVGEGT. The CDR3 sequence is 16 residues long. Deletions cut 2 bases from V and 2 bases from J, with 13 bases between. The CDR3 DNA reads TGTGCCAGCAGTTACGTGAGGCATTCTACTGGAAACACCATATATTTT. Translating gives CASSYVRHSTGNTIYF.

V usage is TRBV7-6 and J usage is TRBJ2-7, with 11 bases identical to TRBD1. The CDR3 has 16 residues. Per the germline V gene, CDR1 is SGHVS and CDR2 is FNYEAQ. Germline trimming cut 8 bases from V and 0 bases from J; bases unmatched to any gene: 9. CDR3 loop: CASYLGGQGDSYEQYF. The CDR3 DNA is TGTGCCAGCTATCTAGGGGGACAGGGGGACTCCTACGAGCAGTACTTC.

Here the CDR3 DNA reads TGTGCCAGCAGTGTGGGGACAGGGGGAAACACCATATATTTT. As protein: CASSVGTGGNTIYF. This chain joins TRBV2 and TRBJ1-3, with 9 nucleotides matching TRBD1. J lost 4 bases, V lost 4 bases, and 2 bases had no gene match. Germline CDR1 reads SNHLY; CDR2 reads FYNNEI. The CDR3 runs 14 residues.

This chain connects TRBV6-2 or TRBV6-3 to TRBJ2-1, with 9 bases aligning to TRBD2. The CDR3 extends over 18 amino acids. CDR1 is MNHEY and CDR2 is SVGEGT in the germline V gene. The V segment lost 0 bases and the J segment 1 base; nucleotides outside the gene matches: 7. CDR3 sequence: CASSYSSGGPESYNEQFF. As DNA, the CDR3 is TGTGCCAGCAGTTACTCCAGCGGGGGGCCAGAATCCTACAATGAGCAGTTCTTC.

V usage is TRBV24-1 and J usage is TRBJ2-5, with a tentative D call TRBD1 (6 bases). This CDR3 contains 15 residues. Trimming shortened V by 3 bases and J by 5 bases, and 15 bases separated the two germline ends. The germline V gene encodes CDR1 KGHDR and CDR2 SFDVKD. The CDR3 here is CATSDTNRVEETQYF. The DNA for the CDR3 is TGTGCCACCAGTGATACGAACAGGGTAGAGGAGACCCAGTACTTC.